This T cell receptor (beta chain) appears in the sequencing data of a study of early T cells in non-severe SARS-CoV-2 infection (dated by TCRdb to 2020 to 2023). About the study as a whole: TCR sequencing used bulk RNA from unsorted whole blood, so alpha and beta chains could not be paired. Beyond this particular receptor, the publication reports: VDJdb matching was skewed toward anti-spike CD8 responses and likely underestimated virus-specific expansions, missing private and CD4 specificities.

The library was prepared using 5' RACE. The listed sequencing device is NextSeq 500. Unique molecular identifiers were attached to individual cDNA molecules in the TCR library protocol so that sequencing error and PCR bias could be corrected. Both TCR alpha and beta chains were sequenced, and tight co-correlation was observed between alpha and beta sequence abundances in each sample. Under the source paper's analysis protocol: Decombinator V4 was used to annotate TCR sequences for V gene, J gene and CDR3. Expanded TCRs were defined as changing significantly between any two time points under a Poisson model with p below 0.0001. Abundances of TCRs were expressed as counts per million after normalisation to the total number of TCRs sequenced in each sample. TRAV1-2 paired with TRAJ12, TRAJ20 or TRAJ33 defined MAIT TCRs, while TRAV10 paired with TRAJ18 defined iNKT TCRs. VDJdb, accessed 1 November 2021, was searched for CMV, EBV and SARS-CoV-2 annotated TCRs, excluding TCRs annotated for multiple antigens. In TCRdb, the public reads were trimmed at Q25 with fastp and aligned with MiXCR, with productive beta chains retained. Each record represents a unique CDR3 protein, reported with the most common genes and DNA among its rows. V and J calls and clone size were set by TCRdb, not the authors. Recorded for this sample are under 20,000 distinct CDR3 sequences; approximately 4.8% of them occurred a single time. Approximately 7% of the sample is taken by the ten largest.

In regard to this clonotype: No antigen is known for it. The record has no base qualities; no much larger clone is one base away.

Set within a cohort of healthcare workers in London, UK, this nested case-control study involved weekly PCR testing of nasopharyngeal swabs along with blood sampling. Healthcare workers were recruited between 23 and 31 March 2020, during the week of the UK lockdown, and were followed weekly for up to roughly 16 weeks. The CDR3 contains 12 residues, cysteine and phenylalanine counted. Just CDR3 DNA is preserved here, 36 bases in frame from base 1. For CDR1 and CDR2, the germline V gene (reference sequence) lists SEHNR and FQNEAQ. V lost 6 bases and J lost 6 bases; the stretch between them is 11 bases long.

Sequencing used whole blood. The chain is made from TRBV7-9 and TRBJ1-1, with a weak D call of TRBD1 (5 bases match). This clonotype originated in an adult who was a healthcare worker with PCR-confirmed SARS-CoV-2 infection or an uninfected control (not recorded which). For the CDR3, the sequence is CASRDRGPEAFF. The DNA is as follows: TGTGCCAGCAGAGACCGGGGCCCTGAAGCTTTCTTT.